This T cell receptor (beta chain) was sequenced during a study of T-cell memory formation after mild COVID-19. CDR1 and CDR2 (germline): DFQATT, SNEGSKA (reference sequence). Trimming took off 5 bases at V and 1 base at J, with 13 bases between the two ends. This CDR3 region has 14 residues. TCRdb recomputed calls from the 5' RACE reads with MiXCR, one row per CDR3 protein. The sample includes 350,000 or so distinct CDR3 sequences, approximately 12% seen only once; the top ten take roughly a fifth. This sequence joins TRBV20-1 and TRBJ2-3; D call uncertain. The source material was PBMCs or a T cell subset sorted from them (not recorded which). The sequence came from a man aged 18-30 years who had mild COVID-19 (a few samples of this study predate the infection). Cell type and time point are not known. The CDR3 bases are TGCAGTGCTCGTGGCGGCGCCCGCACAGATACGCAGTATTTT. It codes for CSARGGARTDTQYF.